The clone carrying this TCR beta chain was recorded once. Time point given: sample taken at primary tumor resection. Unsorted samples of tumor, nontumor lung or frozen PBMC had their whole RNA sequenced. The library protocol tagged each TCR cDNA with a unique molecular identifier. One entry per CDR3 protein results from TCRdb running MiXCR on the 5' RACE reads. The sample lists just under 95,000 distinct CDR3 sequences, approximately 12% occurring once. Germline CDR1 and CDR2: SGHTA and FQGTGA. The CDR3 runs to 13 residues. Trimming cost V 2 bases and J 3 bases, with 6 bases left between them. The data stem from a study of spatial heterogeneity in lung cancer. On the study more broadly: Mean representation of each unique TCR and UMI combination in the raw reads exceeded 9.5 occurrences.

This chain links TRBV7-3 with TRBJ2-3; unclear D gene. Sample: PBMCs, taken at surgery. This clonotype was sampled from a male donor with early-stage non-small cell lung cancer. CDR3 amino acids: CASSLWATDTQYF. DNA for the CDR3: TGTGCCAGCAGCTTATGGGCGACAGATACGCAGTATTTT.